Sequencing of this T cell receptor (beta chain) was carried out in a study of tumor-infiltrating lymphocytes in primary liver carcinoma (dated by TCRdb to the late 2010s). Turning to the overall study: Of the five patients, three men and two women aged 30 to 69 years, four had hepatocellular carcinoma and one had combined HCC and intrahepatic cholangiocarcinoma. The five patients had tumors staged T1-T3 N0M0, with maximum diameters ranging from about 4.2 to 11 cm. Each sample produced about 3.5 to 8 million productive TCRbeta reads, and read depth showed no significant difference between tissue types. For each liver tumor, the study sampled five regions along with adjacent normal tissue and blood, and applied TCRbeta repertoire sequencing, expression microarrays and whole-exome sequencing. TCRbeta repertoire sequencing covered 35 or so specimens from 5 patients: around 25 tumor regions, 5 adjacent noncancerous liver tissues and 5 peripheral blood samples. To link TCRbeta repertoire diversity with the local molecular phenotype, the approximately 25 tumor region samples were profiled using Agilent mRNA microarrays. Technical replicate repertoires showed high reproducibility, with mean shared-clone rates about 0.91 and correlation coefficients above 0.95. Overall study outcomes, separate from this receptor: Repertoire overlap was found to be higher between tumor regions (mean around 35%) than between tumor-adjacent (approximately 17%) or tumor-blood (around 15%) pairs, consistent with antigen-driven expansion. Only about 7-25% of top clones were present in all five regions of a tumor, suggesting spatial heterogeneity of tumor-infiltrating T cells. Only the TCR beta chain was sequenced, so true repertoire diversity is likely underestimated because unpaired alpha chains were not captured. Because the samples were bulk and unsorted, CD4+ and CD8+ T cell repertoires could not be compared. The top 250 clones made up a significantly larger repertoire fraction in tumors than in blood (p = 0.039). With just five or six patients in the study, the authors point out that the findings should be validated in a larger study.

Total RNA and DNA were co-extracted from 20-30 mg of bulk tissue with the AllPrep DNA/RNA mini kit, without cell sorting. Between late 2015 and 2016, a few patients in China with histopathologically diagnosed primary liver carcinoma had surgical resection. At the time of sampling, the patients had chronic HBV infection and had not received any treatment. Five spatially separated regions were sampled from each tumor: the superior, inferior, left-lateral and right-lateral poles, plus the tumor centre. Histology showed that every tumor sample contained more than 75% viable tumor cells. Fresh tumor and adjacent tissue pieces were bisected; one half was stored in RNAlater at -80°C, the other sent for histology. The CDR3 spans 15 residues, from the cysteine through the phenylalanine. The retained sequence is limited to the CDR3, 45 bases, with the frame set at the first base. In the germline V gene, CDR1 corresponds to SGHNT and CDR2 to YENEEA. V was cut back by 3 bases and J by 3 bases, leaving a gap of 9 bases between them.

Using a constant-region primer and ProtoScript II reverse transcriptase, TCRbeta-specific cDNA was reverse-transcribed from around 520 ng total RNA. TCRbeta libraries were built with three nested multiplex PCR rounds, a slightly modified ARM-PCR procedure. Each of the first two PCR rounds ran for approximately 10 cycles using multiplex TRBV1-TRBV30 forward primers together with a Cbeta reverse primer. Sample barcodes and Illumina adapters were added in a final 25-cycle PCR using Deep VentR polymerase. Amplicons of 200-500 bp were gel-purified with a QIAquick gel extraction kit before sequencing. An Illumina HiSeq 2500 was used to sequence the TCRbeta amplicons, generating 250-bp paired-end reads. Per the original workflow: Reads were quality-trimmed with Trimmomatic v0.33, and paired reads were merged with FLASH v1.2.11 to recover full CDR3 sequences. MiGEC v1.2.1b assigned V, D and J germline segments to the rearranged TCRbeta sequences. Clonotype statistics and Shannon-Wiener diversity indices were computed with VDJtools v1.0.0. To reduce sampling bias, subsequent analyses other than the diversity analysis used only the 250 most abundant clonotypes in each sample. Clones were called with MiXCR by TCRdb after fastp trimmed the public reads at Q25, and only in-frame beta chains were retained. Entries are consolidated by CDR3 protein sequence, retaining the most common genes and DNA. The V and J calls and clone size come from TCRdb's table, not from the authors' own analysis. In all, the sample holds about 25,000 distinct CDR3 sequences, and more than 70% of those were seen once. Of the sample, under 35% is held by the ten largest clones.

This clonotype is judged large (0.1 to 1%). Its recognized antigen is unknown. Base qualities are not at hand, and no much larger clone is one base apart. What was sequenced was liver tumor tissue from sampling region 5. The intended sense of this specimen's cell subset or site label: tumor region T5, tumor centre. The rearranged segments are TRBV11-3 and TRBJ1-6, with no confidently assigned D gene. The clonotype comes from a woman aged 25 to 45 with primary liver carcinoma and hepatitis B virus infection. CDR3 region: CASSFKWSYNSPLHF. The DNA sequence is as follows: TGTGCCAGCAGCTTTAAGTGGAGCTATAATTCACCCCTCCACTTT.